This T cell receptor beta chain was observed in a study of blood T cell repertoires in COVID-19. Study overall: Acute-phase and convalescent COVID-19 samples originated in the United States, Italy and Spain. Sources were T cells, B-cell-depleted T cells, or PBMCs; the material itself was cDNA or gDNA.

The method was immunoSEQ multiplex PCR; TCRdb's version includes in-frame clones alone and lacks a portion of them. The sample consists of 320,000 or so clones, 75% to 90% of them appearing once. The length of the CDR3 is 15 residues. CDR1 and CDR2 from the germline V gene are SGHRS and YFSETQ. The V gene end was trimmed by 4 bases and the J gene end by 6 bases; junction bases not matched to a gene: 11. Sequencing input: PBMCs or T cells enriched from blood (not recorded which). The chain carries TRBV5-1 and TRBJ2-7; 9 bases align to TRBD1. The receptor was derived from a man aged 55-75 years who had recovered from COVID-19. The CDR3 DNA is TGCGCCAGCAGCGTTTCCGGGACAGGGTACGGCGAGCAGTACTTC. Its protein product is CASSVSGTGYGEQYF.